These 5 T cell receptor beta chains originate from one sample sequenced in a study of a mutant IDH1 vaccine in newly diagnosed glioma. Time point described: week 35, safety follow-up. A 20-mer mutant IDH1 peptide at 300 ug was injected subcutaneously with topical imiquimod. TCRdb's table, derived via immunoSEQ multiplex PCR, lists solely in-frame clones and lacks some. The data show more than 45,000 clones, with approximately 90% seen just once and approximately 5.1% held by the top ten. The antigens of these receptors remain unknown. This sample comprised PBMCs, obtained from a glioma patient whose treatment included an IDH1 peptide vaccine. Receptor source: a woman aged 40 to 50 with glioma.

The chain has TRBV10-1 and TRBJ2-1, with D unresolved. Trimming shortened V by 4 bases and J by 6 bases, and 13 bases separated the two germline ends. This CDR3 spans 14 amino acids. Germline-derived CDR1 and CDR2 are WNHNN and SYGVQD (reference sequence). The CDR3 protein is CASSAAWGTNEQFF. The CDR3 DNA reads as TGCGCCAGCAGTGCGGCCTGGGGTACCAATGAGCAGTTCTTC.

The chain recombines TRBV7-2 with TRBJ2-4; D may be TRBD1 (6 bases). The CDR3 runs to 13 residues. CDR1 is SGHTA, CDR2 FQGNSA, per germline. V lost 3 bases and J 6 bases, leaving 9 bases between the germline ends. The CDR3 reads CASSLDSINIQYF. CDR3 DNA: TGTGCCAGCAGCTTGGACAGCATAAACATTCAGTACTTC.

The rearrangement uses TRBV5-4 and TRBJ2-3, with D perhaps TRBD1 or TRBD2 (5 bases each). The ends were cut back, 4 bases at V and 3 bases at J, with 12 bases in the middle. CDR1 and CDR2 from the germline V gene are SGHNT and YYREEE (reference sequence). The CDR3 totals 14 residues. The CDR3 DNA reads TGTGCCAGCAGCGGGACGGGGAGTACAGATACGCAGTATTTT. Amino acid sequence: CASSGTGSTDTQYF.

The rearrangement links TRBV5-4 to TRBJ1-4, with D perhaps matching TRBD1 (6 bases). The ends were cut back, 1 base at V and 8 bases at J, with 12 bases in the middle. Germline CDR1 reads SGHNT; CDR2 reads YYREEE (reference sequence). This CDR3 is built from 14 residues. In nucleotides, the CDR3 is TGTGCCAGCAGCTTGCAGGGGACGAGGGAAAAACTGTTTTTT. Encoded protein: CASSLQGTREKLFF.

V usage is TRBV6-5 and J usage is TRBJ1-5, with TRBD1 identical over 11 bases. The CDR3 consists of 15 residues. Germline-derived CDR1 and CDR2 are MNHEY and SVGAGI. V shed 4 bases, J shed 6 bases, and the junction held 5 bases outside the gene matches. The CDR3 is CASSSDRGLFQPQHF. Here the CDR3 DNA reads TGTGCCAGCAGTTCGGACAGGGGGCTGTTTCAGCCCCAGCATTTT.